This TCR beta chain was documented in a study of T-cell reconstitution after alpha-beta-depleted transplantation in children. Overall study findings and caveats: It was newly produced T cells that mostly accounted for T-cell counts and diversity one year after transplant. Reportedly, only several hundred clones from non-depleted graft cells drove alpha-beta T-cell counts at about two months. TCRbeta diversity was high at day 60 in some patients (a result of surviving recipient T cells and thymic progenitors).

Using unique molecular identifiers, the investigators prepared the TCRbeta library. TCRdb fed the PCR reads into MiXCR, producing one record per CDR3 protein. This sample has about 980,000 distinct CDR3 sequences, with 25% to 30% found just once. This clonotype was observed a handful of times. Its target is unknown. This specimen consisted of PBMCs, mostly from graft donor cells, obtained 360 days after TCRalphabeta/CD19-depleted stem cell transplant. This TCR was recovered from a boy in the first two years of life who had a stem cell transplant for SCID, so the T cells may come from the graft donor.

The CDR3 DNA follows: TGTGCCAGCAGTTCCCCCCCGACAGCAATGAACACTGAAGCTTTCTTT. This translates into CASSSPPTAMNTEAFF. The rearrangement uses TRBV12-3 or TRBV12-4 and TRBJ1-1; D possibly corresponds to TRBD1 (5 bases). CDR3 length: 16 residues. Deletions cut 4 bases from V and 0 bases from J, with 15 bases between.